The entry below describes one T cell receptor beta chain. J was trimmed by 6 bases and V by 0 bases; bases with no gene match: 6. Per the germline V gene, CDR1 is LGHNA and CDR2 is YNFKEQ. This CDR3 contains 16 residues. Per the study methods: Reference gene primer amplification in the assay estimated nucleated cell counts. Produced via immunoSEQ multiplex PCR; TCRdb's table is partial and in-frame only. The V and J calls and the clone size are those of that table, but D and trimming were determined from the DNA. The data contain approximately 210,000 clones, about 91% of them singletons. This sample stems from a study of blood T cell repertoires in COVID-19. Across the study: Samples of COVID-19 (acute and convalescent) were obtained from the United States, Italy and Spain.

This TCR was sampled from a man younger than 35 with active or convalescent COVID-19. V usage is TRBV4-2 and J usage is TRBJ2-2; 8 positions match TRBD2. The sample comprised peripheral blood. CDR3: CASSQDWAGGPGELFF. CDR3 DNA: TGTGCCAGCAGCCAAGATTGGGCGGGAGGTCCCGGGGAGCTGTTTTTT.